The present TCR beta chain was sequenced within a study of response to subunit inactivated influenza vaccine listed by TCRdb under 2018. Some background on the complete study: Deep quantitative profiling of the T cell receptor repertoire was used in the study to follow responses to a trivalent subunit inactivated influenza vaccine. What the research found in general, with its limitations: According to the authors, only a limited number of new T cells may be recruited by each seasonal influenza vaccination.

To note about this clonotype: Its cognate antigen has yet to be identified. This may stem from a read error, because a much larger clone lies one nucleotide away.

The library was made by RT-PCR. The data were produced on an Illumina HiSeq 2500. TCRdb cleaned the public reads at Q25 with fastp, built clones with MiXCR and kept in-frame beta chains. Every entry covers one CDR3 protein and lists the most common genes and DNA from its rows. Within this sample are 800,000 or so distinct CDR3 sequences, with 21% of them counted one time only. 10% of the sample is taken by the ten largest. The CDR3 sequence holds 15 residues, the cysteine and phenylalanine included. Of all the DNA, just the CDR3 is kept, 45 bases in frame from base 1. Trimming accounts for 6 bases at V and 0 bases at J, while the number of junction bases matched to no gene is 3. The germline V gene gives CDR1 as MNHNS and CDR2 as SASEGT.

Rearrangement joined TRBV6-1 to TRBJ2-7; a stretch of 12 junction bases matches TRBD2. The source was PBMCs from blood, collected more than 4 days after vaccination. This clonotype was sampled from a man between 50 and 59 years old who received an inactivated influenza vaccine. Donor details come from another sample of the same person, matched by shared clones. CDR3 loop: CASRSTSGSSYEQYF. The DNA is TGTGCCAGCAGGTCGACTAGCGGGAGCTCCTACGAGCAGTACTTC.